This section outlines one T cell receptor beta chain sequence together with its context. The antigen remains unidentified. The CDR3 is 18 amino acids. V was clipped by 5 bases and J by 2 bases; unmatched bases: 13. Looked up from germline, CDR1 is SEHNR and CDR2 is FQNEAQ (reference sequence). Partitioning of CD4+ cells yielded a CD45RA+ naive subset and a CD45RA-negative memory subset. The source of the sample is a study of shared clonotypes between healthy human individuals. Whole-study findings and limits: The diversity represented, both genetic and in exposure history, was limited by few donors. Researchers sampled only blood; tissue repertoires likely differ. Generation of non-shared clonotypes was less probable than generation of clonotypes shared by all four donors.

TCRdb keeps only in-frame clones here, not all; method: immunoSEQ multiplex PCR. The table has 1,500,000 or so clones, approximately 96% seen once. The clonotype was recovered from a man aged 30 to 45 in good health. The rearrangement links TRBV7-9 to TRBJ2-1; TRBD2 matches 9 bases. What was sequenced was naive CD4+ T cells sorted from blood. Regarding subset: CD45RA+ positively selected. CDR3: CASSPRGATSGTYNEQFF. CDR3 nucleotide sequence: TGTGCCAGCAGCCCTAGGGGGGCGACTAGCGGAACCTACAATGAGCAGTTCTTC.